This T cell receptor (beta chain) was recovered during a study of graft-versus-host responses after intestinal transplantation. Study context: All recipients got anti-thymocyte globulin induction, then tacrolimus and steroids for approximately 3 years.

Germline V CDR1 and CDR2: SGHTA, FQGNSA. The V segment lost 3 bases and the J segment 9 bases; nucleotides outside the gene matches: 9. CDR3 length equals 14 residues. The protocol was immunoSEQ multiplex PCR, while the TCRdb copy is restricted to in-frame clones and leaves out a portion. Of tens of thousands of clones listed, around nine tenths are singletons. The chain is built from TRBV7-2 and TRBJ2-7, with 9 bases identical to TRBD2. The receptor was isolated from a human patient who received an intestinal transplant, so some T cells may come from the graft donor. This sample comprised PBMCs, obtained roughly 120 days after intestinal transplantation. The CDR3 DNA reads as TGTGCCAGCAGCTTTAGCGGGAGTGGCGGGGGGCAGTACTTC. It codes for CASSFSGSGGGQYF.